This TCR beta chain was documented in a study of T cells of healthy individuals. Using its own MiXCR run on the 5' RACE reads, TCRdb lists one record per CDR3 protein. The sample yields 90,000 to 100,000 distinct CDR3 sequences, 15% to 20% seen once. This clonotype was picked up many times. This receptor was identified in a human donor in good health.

CDR3 sequence reads: CASSLGTKSPYF. CDR3 DNA sequence: TGTGCCAGCAGCTTGGGGACAAAAAGCCCGTATTTT. This sequence joins TRBV5-6 and TRBJ2-3; D is possibly TRBD1 (5 bases). V was cut by 0 bases and J by 14 bases, with 13 bases left in between. The CDR3 spans 12 residues. Germline CDR1 reads SGHDT; CDR2 reads YYEEEE.